Presented here are 28 T cell receptor beta chains from one specimen sequenced in a study of neurological immune-mediated disorders. TCRdb ran MiXCR on the 5' RACE reads and lists one entry per CDR3 protein. The sample yields 30,000 to 50,000 distinct CDR3 sequences, around 7% seen once. Material for sequencing was CD4+ T cells from blood. These receptors were obtained from a man aged 50 to 59 in good health.

There are many counts of this clonotype. This chain links TRBV28 with TRBJ2-7, with 7 bases lining up with TRBD1. V gave up 5 bases and J gave up 3 bases; unmatched junction bases: 16. This CDR3 spans 17 amino acids. Per the germline V gene, CDR1 is MDHEN and CDR2 is SYDVKM. The CDR3 sequence is CASSHIPWGTANYEQYF. CDR3 DNA sequence: TGTGCCAGCAGTCATATACCATGGGGGACAGCGAACTACGAGCAGTACTTC. Filled out from reference TRBV28 and TRBJ2-7, the complete variable domain reads DVKVTQSSRYLVKRTGEKVFLECVQDMDHENMFWYRQDPGLGLRLIYFSYDVKMKEKGDIPEGYSVSREKKERFSLILESASTNQTSMYLCASSHIPWGTANYEQYFGPGTRLTVT.

This clonotype has at least ten counts. The J gene is TRBJ2-5, the V gene TRBV28; D might be TRBD1 (6 bases). Trimming pared 2 bases from V and 4 bases from J, leaving 11 bases between. The CDR3 is 14 amino acids. Germline-derived CDR1 and CDR2 are MDHEN and SYDVKM. CDR3 bases: TGTGCCAGCAGTTTACGACAGGCGGGAGAGACCCAGTACTTC. Translation gives CASSLRQAGETQYF.

This clonotype came up many times. The chain joins TRBV12-3 or TRBV12-4 to TRBJ2-7, with D perhaps matching TRBD2 (5 bases). Trimming shortened V by 5 bases and J by 3 bases, and 17 bases separated the two germline ends. This CDR3 spans 15 amino acids. The CDR3 nucleotides read TGTGCCAGCAGTGAGACGTGGGAGTTCGGCTACGAGCAGTACTTC. This encodes CASSETWEFGYEQYF.

Many counts were recorded for this clonotype. The chain joins TRBV18 to TRBJ2-5; TRBD2 aligns across 12 bases. Trimming cost V 3 bases and J 4 bases; bases outside gene matches: 3. CDR1 and CDR2 (germline): KGHSH, LQKENI. This CDR3 contains 15 residues. This chain's CDR3 is CASSPGLAGRETQYF. As DNA, the CDR3 is TGTGCCAGCTCACCTGGACTAGCGGGAAGAGAGACCCAGTACTTC.

This clonotype has a count of ten or more. The rearrangement links TRBV6-2 or TRBV6-3 to TRBJ2-2; possibly TRBD2 for D (5 bases). V was clipped by 7 bases and J by 1 base, with 10 bases between them. The germline V gene encodes CDR1 MNHEY and CDR2 SVGEGT. This CDR3 is 14 amino acids long. This CDR3 reads CASTKGENTGELFF. CDR3 in DNA: TGTGCCAGCACAAAGGGAGAGAACACCGGGGAGCTGTTTTTT.

This clonotype was observed at least ten times. This sequence joins TRBV6-2 or TRBV6-3 and TRBJ2-7, with TRBD2 matching over 7 bases. The V gene end was trimmed by 0 bases and the J gene end by 2 bases; junction bases not matched to a gene: 7. The germline gives CDR1 MNHEY, CDR2 SVGEGT. The CDR3 is 16 amino acids. The CDR3 is CASSYSSGTTTYEQYF. The CDR3, as DNA: TGTGCCAGCAGTTACTCCTCCGGGACTACCACCTACGAGCAGTACTTC.

This clonotype was detected many times. The rearrangement links TRBV15 to TRBJ2-7, with D possibly called TRBD1 or TRBD2 (5 bases each). Germline-derived CDR1 and CDR2 are LNHNV and YYDKDF (reference sequence). The CDR3 sequence is 13 residues long. The V and J ends lost 8 bases and 2 bases respectively, with 13 bases between them. CDR3 nucleotides: TGTGCCACCGGGGCCGAGGGCACCTACGAGCAGTACTTC. The encoded protein is CATGAEGTYEQYF.

This clonotype came up many times. The chain employs TRBV4-1 and TRBJ2-2; a weak D match, TRBD2 (7 bases). Germline CDR1 reads MGHRA; CDR2 reads YSYEKL. V shed 1 base and J shed 4 bases, with 16 bases lying between them. This CDR3 has 17 amino acids. The DNA for the CDR3 is TGCGCCAGCAGCCAAGGGGGGGGGCAAGTTCCCACCGGGGAGCTGTTTTTT. This encodes CASSQGGGQVPTGELFF.

This clonotype was counted ten times or more. The chain recombines TRBV5-1 with TRBJ2-7; no clear D gene. The germline V and J ends were trimmed by 0 bases and 5 bases, with 12 bases remaining between them. Germline assignment: CDR1 SGHRS and CDR2 YFSETQ. The CDR3 runs to 14 residues. The DNA of the CDR3 is TGCGCCAGCAGCTTGGGCGCGGAATACCACGAGCAGTACTTC. It specifies CASSLGAEYHEQYF.

This clonotype was observed many times. The rearrangement links TRBV5-4 to TRBJ1-1, with no clear D. With 1 base removed from V and 7 bases from J, the gap between germline ends came to 14 bases. The CDR3 has 14 residues. The germline CDR1 and CDR2 sequences are SGHNT and YYREEE (reference sequence). The CDR3 is CASSLSRFKGEAFF. The CDR3 region has the DNA TGTGCCAGCAGCTTGAGCAGGTTCAAGGGTGAAGCTTTCTTT.

This clonotype has at least ten counts. The chain recombines TRBV15 with TRBJ2-5; the match to TRBD1 covers 8 bases. Germline V lookup: CDR1 LNHNV, CDR2 YYDKDF (reference sequence). The CDR3 spans 17 residues. The V and J ends lost 0 bases and 6 bases, in that order; junction bases with no gene match: 12. Here the CDR3 reads CATSRDRDRTQGKTQYF. The CDR3 nucleotides are TGTGCCACCAGCAGAGATAGGGACAGGACACAAGGAAAGACCCAGTACTTC.

This clonotype was counted ten times or more. The V call is TRBV18, the J call TRBJ2-3; D is unresolved. Germline V CDR1 and CDR2: KGHSH, LQKENI. The V end lost 3 bases, the J end lost 5 bases, and 6 bases lay between the germline ends. This CDR3 has 12 amino acids. CDR3 DNA: TGTGCCAGCTCACCTAATAAAGATACGCAGTATTTT. It is translated as CASSPNKDTQYF. The entire variable domain, with the rest obtained from reference TRBV18 and TRBJ2-3, is as follows: NAGVMQNPRHLVRRRGQEARLRCSPMKGHSHVYWYRQLPEEGLKFMVYLQKENIIDESGMPKERFSAEFPKEGPSILRIQQVVRGDSAAYFCASSPNKDTQYFGPGTRLTVL.

This clonotype was counted only a few times. The chain is built from TRBV28 and TRBJ2-1; D not resolved. Germline values: CDR1 MDHEN, CDR2 SYDVKM. The CDR3 length is 13 residues. Trimming removed 3 bases from V and 4 bases from J, with 7 bases in between. Here the CDR3 DNA reads TGTGCCAGCAGTTTGTCCGAGTACAATGAGCAGTTCTTC. Its translation: CASSLSEYNEQFF.

This clonotype was seen repeatedly, ten times or more. The chain links TRBV5-1 to TRBJ2-7, with D unclear. V lost 0 bases and J lost 5, with 15 bases in between. Germline V lookup: CDR1 SGHRS, CDR2 YFSETQ. CDR3 length: 15 amino acids. CDR3 loop: CASSLVPSGANEQYF. The CDR3 DNA is TGCGCCAGCAGCTTGGTCCCATCCGGCGCGAACGAGCAGTACTTC. The whole variable domain, remainder taken from reference TRBV5-1 and TRBJ2-7, is KAGVTQTPRYLIKTRGQQVTLSCSPISGHRSVSWYQQTPGQGLQFLFEYFSETQRNKGNFPGRFSGRQFSNSRSEMNVSTLELGDSALYLCASSLVPSGANEQYFGPGTRLTVT.

In its sample, this clonotype was seen many times. This sequence joins TRBV9 and TRBJ2-3, with 11 nucleotides matching TRBD1. The CDR3 length is 15 residues. The germline V gene has CDR1 SGDLS and CDR2 YYNGEE. V shed 4 bases, J shed 4 bases, and the junction held 5 bases outside the gene matches. The CDR3 coding sequence is TGTGCCAGCAGCCCCAGGACAGGGGGCCCAGATACGCAGTATTTT. It codes for CASSPRTGGPDTQYF.

This clonotype has only a few counts. The chain couples TRBV2 to TRBJ2-1; 13 nucleotides agree with TRBD2. The V gene end was trimmed by 6 bases and the J gene end by 5 bases; junction bases not matched to a gene: 1. The CDR3 is 14 residues long. Germline lookup yields CDR1 SNHLY and CDR2 FYNNEI. This CDR3 is CASRLAGGDNEQFF. The CDR3 DNA reads as TGTGCCAGCAGACTAGCGGGAGGGGACAATGAGCAGTTCTTC.

This clonotype was seen more than once but under ten times. V is TRBV6-2 or TRBV6-3 and J is TRBJ1-2; D not resolved. Germline CDR1 reads MNHEY; CDR2 reads SVGEGT. This CDR3 region has 13 residues. V was cut by 2 bases and J by 3 bases, with 7 bases left in between. This CDR3 reads CASSYMEYYGYTF. CDR3 nucleotides: TGTGCCAGCAGTTACATGGAATACTATGGCTACACCTTC.

The chain carries TRBV10-3 and TRBJ2-2; 7 bases align to TRBD2. J lost 0 bases, V lost 10 bases, and 5 bases had no gene match. Looked up from germline, CDR1 is ENHRY and CDR2 is SYGVKD. The CDR3 extends over 14 amino acids. The CDR3 here is CAKRDAANTGELFF. CDR3 bases: TGTGCCAAGCGGGATGCCGCGAACACCGGGGAGCTGTTTTTT.

This clonotype was seen repeatedly, ten times or more. The rearrangement joins TRBV19 to TRBJ2-1; D might be TRBD1 or TRBD2, each matching 5 bases. The CDR3 is 15 residues long. Per the germline V gene, CDR1 is LNHDA and CDR2 is SQIVND (reference sequence). V lost 1 base to trimming and J lost 5 bases, with 12 bases between them. CDR3 sequence (DNA): TGTGCCAGTAGTATAGCAAGGGGACCGGACAATGAGCAGTTCTTC. It is translated as CASSIARGPDNEQFF.

This clonotype appeared many times. The gene calls are TRBV27 and TRBJ2-7; 7 bases match TRBD1. The ends lost 0 bases at V and 2 bases at J; junction bases unmatched: 1. Looked up from germline, CDR1 is MNHEY and CDR2 is SMNVEV (reference sequence). The CDR3 spans 14 residues. The CDR3 nucleotides are TGTGCCAGCAGTTTATCAGGACAGGCCTACGAGCAGTACTTC. This sequence encodes CASSLSGQAYEQYF.

V usage is TRBV24-1 and J usage is TRBJ1-5; D might be TRBD1 (6 bases). V was trimmed by 5 bases and J by 2 bases, leaving 9 bases between them. Germline assignment: CDR1 KGHDR and CDR2 SFDVKD. The CDR3 is 14 amino acids. CDR3 in amino acids: CATSAGAGNQPQHF. DNA for the CDR3: TGTGCCACCAGTGCGGGGGCAGGCAATCAGCCCCAGCATTTT.

This clonotype has ten or more counts. The chain joins TRBV11-1 to TRBJ2-3, with 13 bases matching TRBD2. CDR1 and CDR2 from the germline V gene are SGHAT and FQDESV (reference sequence). This CDR3 comprises 18 residues. Germline trimming cut 4 bases from V and 5 bases from J; bases unmatched to any gene: 12. The CDR3 DNA reads TGTGCCAGCAGCTCACCACGGACTAGCGGGAGTAGTCGAGATACGCAGTATTTT. Its translation is CASSSPRTSGSSRDTQYF.

Ten or more counts support this clonotype. The V call is TRBV7-9, the J call TRBJ2-4; D not certain. From germline, CDR1 is SEHNR and CDR2 FQNEAQ (reference sequence). This CDR3 spans 13 amino acids. V lost 6 bases and J 9 bases, leaving 15 bases between the germline ends. CDR3 DNA sequence: TGTGCCAGCAGTTCTAAACAAGAACGCATTCAGTACTTC. Amino acid sequence: CASSSKQERIQYF.

This clonotype was seen many times. The CDR3 region is CASSYPTSTLRRREGTLDTQYF. The CDR3 DNA reads TGTGCCAGCAGTTACCCAACGTCGACCCTACGACGGCGGGAGGGTACGTTAGATACGCAGTATTTT. The genes are TRBV6-5 and TRBJ2-3; TRBD2 agrees at 9 bases. The CDR3 sequence is 22 residues long. Germline CDR1 and CDR2: MNHEY and SVGAGI. Germline trimming cut 2 bases from V and 5 bases from J; bases unmatched to any gene: 26.

This clonotype occurred many times. This chain connects TRBV5-1 to TRBJ2-5; the D gene is possibly TRBD2 (5 bases). The V end lost 2 bases, the J end lost 2 bases, and 10 bases lay between the germline ends. Germline values: CDR1 SGHRS, CDR2 YFSETQ. The CDR3 has 14 amino acids. This CDR3 is CASSLEQRQETQYF. CDR3 DNA: TGCGCCAGCAGCTTAGAACAGCGGCAAGAGACCCAGTACTTC.

The V call is TRBV7-2, the J call TRBJ2-2; 8 nucleotides align to TRBD1. Germline V CDR1 and CDR2: SGHTA, FQGNSA. The CDR3 is made up of 16 amino acids. The junction had 9 bases not matched to a gene; V was cut back by 4 bases and J by 5 bases. The CDR3 DNA follows: TGTGCCAGCAGCTCCCAACCCAGGACAGGGACCGGGGAGCTGTTTTTT. Encoded protein: CASSSQPRTGTGELFF.

This clonotype was observed at least ten times. The gene calls are TRBV6-1 and TRBJ1-2, with 7 bases matching TRBD1. CDR1 is MNHNS and CDR2 is SASEGT in the germline V gene. V was clipped by 4 bases and J by 2 bases; unmatched bases: 4. The CDR3 sequence is 14 residues long. In DNA form, the CDR3 reads TGTGCCAGCAGTGTGACAGGGCTCAACTATGGCTACACCTTC. It translates to CASSVTGLNYGYTF.

This clonotype was seen ten or more times. V is TRBV5-5 and J is TRBJ2-2; a weak D match, TRBD1 (6 bases). The CDR3 extends over 16 amino acids. Germline CDR1 is SGHKS and CDR2 is YYEKEE (reference sequence). Trimming shortened V by 4 bases and J by 6 bases, and 19 bases separated the two germline ends. CDR3 sequence: CASSPTTGHSAGELFF. The CDR3 bases are TGTGCCAGCAGCCCGACAACGGGACATTCGGCCGGGGAGCTGTTTTTT.